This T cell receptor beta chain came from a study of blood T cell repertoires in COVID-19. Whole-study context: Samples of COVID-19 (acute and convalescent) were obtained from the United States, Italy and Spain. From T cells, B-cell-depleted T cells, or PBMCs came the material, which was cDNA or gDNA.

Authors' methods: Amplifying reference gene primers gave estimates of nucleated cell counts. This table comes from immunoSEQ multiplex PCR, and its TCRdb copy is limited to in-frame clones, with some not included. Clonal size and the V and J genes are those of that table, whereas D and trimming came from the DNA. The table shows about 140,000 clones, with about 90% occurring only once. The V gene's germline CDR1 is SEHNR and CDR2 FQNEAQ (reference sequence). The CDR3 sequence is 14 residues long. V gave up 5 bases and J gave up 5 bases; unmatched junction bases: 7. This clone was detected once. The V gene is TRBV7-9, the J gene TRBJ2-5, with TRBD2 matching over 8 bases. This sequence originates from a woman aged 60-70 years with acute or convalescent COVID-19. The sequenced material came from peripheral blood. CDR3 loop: CASSPFPGGETQYF. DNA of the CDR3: TGTGCCAGCAGCCCCTTTCCGGGGGGGGAGACCCAGTACTTC.